Below, 4 T cell receptor beta chains from the same sample are listed, as sequenced in a study of vaccination and CD4 T cells after COVID-19. Cultured CD4+ T-cell DNA underwent Oncomine TCR Beta short-read sequencing. MiXCR, run by TCRdb on the PCR reads, gives a single entry per CDR3 protein. Here the sample spans more than 13,000 distinct CDR3 sequences, 50% to 60% being singletons. No antigens are known for them. Sample treatment: approximately 10-day PBMC culture with coronavirus spike peptide pools or control peptides (ViraFEST assay). Material: CD4+ T cells from blood, cultured in vitro, obtained before SARS-CoV-2 vaccination. These receptor sequences come from a human donor who had recovered from COVID-19.

The table lists this clonotype with a few counts. V is TRBV20-1 and J is TRBJ2-2; D unresolved. The CDR3 is 16 amino acids. Germline V gene sequence: CDR1 DFQATT, CDR2 SNEGSKA (reference sequence). V dropped 0 bases and J dropped 5 bases, with 16 bases sitting between them. The CDR3 spells CSARDLRAVGTGELFF. The CDR3 nucleotides read TGCAGTGCTAGAGATCTCCGGGCCGTAGGAACCGGGGAGCTGTTTTTT.

The gene calls are TRBV5-1 and TRBJ1-2; D remains unclear. CDR1 SGHRS and CDR2 YFSETQ come from the germline V gene. The CDR3 is 13 residues long. V was trimmed by 2 bases and J by 2 bases, leaving 7 bases between them. CDR3 sequence: CASSLEVNYGYTF. The CDR3 DNA is TGCGCCAGCAGCTTAGAAGTCAACTATGGCTACACCTTC.

The chain links TRBV10-1 to TRBJ2-3; D might be TRBD1 or TRBD2, each matching 5 bases. Trimming removed 5 bases at V and 3 bases at J, with 15 bases between. CDR1 is WNHNN and CDR2 is SYGVQD in the germline V gene (reference sequence). The CDR3 sequence is 15 residues long. The CDR3: CASSPGTFWTDTQYF. The CDR3 DNA is TGCGCCAGCAGTCCCGGGACCTTCTGGACAGATACGCAGTATTTT.

This chain connects TRBV7-2 to TRBJ2-5, with 7 bases that match TRBD1. After removal of 1 base from V and 5 bases from J, the junction contained 10 bases not matched to a gene. The CDR3 consists of 16 residues. The V gene's germline CDR1 is SGHTA and CDR2 FQGNSA. The CDR3 reads CASSLVRGSAVETQYF. The CDR3 DNA reads as TGTGCCAGCAGCTTAGTCAGGGGGAGTGCTGTGGAGACCCAGTACTTC.